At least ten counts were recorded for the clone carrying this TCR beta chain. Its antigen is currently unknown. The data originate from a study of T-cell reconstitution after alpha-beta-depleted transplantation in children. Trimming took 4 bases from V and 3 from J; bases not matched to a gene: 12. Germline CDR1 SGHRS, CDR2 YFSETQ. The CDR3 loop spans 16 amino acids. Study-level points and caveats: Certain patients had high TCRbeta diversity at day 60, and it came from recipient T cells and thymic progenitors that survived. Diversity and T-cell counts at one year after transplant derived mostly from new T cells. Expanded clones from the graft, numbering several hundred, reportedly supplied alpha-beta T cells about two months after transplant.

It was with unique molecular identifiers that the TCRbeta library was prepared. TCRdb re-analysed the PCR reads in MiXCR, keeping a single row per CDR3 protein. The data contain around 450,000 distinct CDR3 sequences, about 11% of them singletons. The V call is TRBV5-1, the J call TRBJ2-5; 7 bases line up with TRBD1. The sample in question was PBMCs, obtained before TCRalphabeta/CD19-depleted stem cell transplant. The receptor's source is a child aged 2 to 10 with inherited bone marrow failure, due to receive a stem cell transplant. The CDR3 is CASSQSVGQLKETQYF. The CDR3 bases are TGCGCCAGCAGCCAATCGGTGGGACAGCTAAAAGAGACCCAGTACTTC.